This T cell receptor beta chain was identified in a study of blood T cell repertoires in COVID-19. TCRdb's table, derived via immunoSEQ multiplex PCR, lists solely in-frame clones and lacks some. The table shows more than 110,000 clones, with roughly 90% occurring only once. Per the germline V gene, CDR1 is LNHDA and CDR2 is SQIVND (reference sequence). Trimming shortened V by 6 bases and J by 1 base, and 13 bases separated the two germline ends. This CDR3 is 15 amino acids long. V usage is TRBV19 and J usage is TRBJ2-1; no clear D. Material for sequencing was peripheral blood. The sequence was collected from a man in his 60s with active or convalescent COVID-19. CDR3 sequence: CASRSITMSYNEQFF. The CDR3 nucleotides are TGTGCCAGTAGGAGCATCACCATGTCCTACAATGAGCAGTTCTTC.